This T cell receptor beta chain comes out of a study of blood T cell repertoires in COVID-19. The data were produced by immunoSEQ multiplex PCR, yet TCRdb's version contains in-frame clones alone and is incomplete. Counted here are about 230,000 clones, 86% occurring once; the ten biggest clones make up roughly 10%. Germline V gene data show CDR1 as GTSNPN and CDR2 as SVGIG (reference sequence). With V trimmed by 0 bases and J by 3 bases, 15 bases remained unmatched. The CDR3 extends over 18 amino acids. Sequences were obtained from peripheral blood. The chain uses TRBV30 and TRBJ2-5; 8 bases fit TRBD1. The sequence was obtained from a man aged 50 to 59 with COVID-19, enrolled during active disease. CDR3 region: CAWSVFVDRGYAEETQYF. CDR3 DNA: TGTGCCTGGAGTGTATTCGTAGACAGGGGCTACGCAGAAGAGACCCAGTACTTC.